This record looks at one TCR beta chain sequence and its context. Its antigen is still unknown. Qualities for individual bases were not recorded, and no much larger clone is one base off. The immunoSEQ Assay, a bias-controlled multiplex PCR, was used to amplify TCRbeta CDR3 regions from genomic DNA. Per the authors' processing: Nucleated cell counts per sample were estimated from amplification of reference gene primers within the assay. Sequence reads were collapsed and filtered to measure the absolute abundance of every unique TCRbeta CDR3 rearrangement. For each sample, productive Simpson clonality was calculated by taking the square root of Simpson's diversity index across productive rearrangements. TCRdb retrieved this table from immuneACCESS and kept in-frame rearrangements only. Not all clones are present; in checked studies, unresolved V genes account for under half, and no reason is known for the remainder. V, J and clone size were drawn from that table, and D and trimming were deduced from the DNA. Present in this sample are under 150,000 clones, 86% of which were seen just once. Together, the top ten hold less than 2.5% of the sample.

The sample is drawn from a study of blood T cell repertoires in COVID-19 (dated by TCRdb to 2020 to 2022). Some background on the complete study: Collaborator samples came from the United States, Italy and Spain and covered acute and convalescent phases of COVID-19. The prospective study material was composed of cDNA or gDNA derived from T cells, B-cell-depleted T cells, or PBMCs. Deeply sampled blood TCRbeta repertoires from subjects exposed to, actively infected with, or recovered from COVID-19 were included in the dataset. The repertoires were made available in a free public database intended to serve as a resource for research on the immune response to SARS-CoV-2. The samples were drawn from the first 160 participants of the ongoing ImmuneRACE study and from some 1,300 subjects provided by 6 global collaborators. Nearly every sample came with metadata listing a de-identified subject ID, COVID-19 status, age in years and sex. HLA class I and class II types, where available, came from metadata supplied by the sample provider rather than from assay-based typing.

Participants in the prospective study were aged about 18 to 95 years, lived in under 30 United States geographic areas, and enrolled through a virtual design. Cohort assignment in the prospective study relied on participant-reported clinical history from a screening survey and a study questionnaire. Recovered participants in ImmuneRACE Cohort 3 were defined by two consecutive negative NP/OP PCR tests, clearance by a healthcare professional, or resolution of symptoms. Each participant in the prospective study had whole blood, serum and a nasopharyngeal or oropharyngeal swab collected by mobile phlebotomists. Over an approximately 2-month period, participants in the prospective study had the option of providing additional blood draws and questionnaires. Before DNA extraction, prospective study blood samples were shipped either frozen or at room temperature. The study at large found these results: The quantity of clinical and demographic metadata differed by source and by participant and was supplied without curation.

CDR1 LGHDT and CDR2 YNNKEL are derived from the germline V gene (reference sequence). The trim is 2 bases for V and 7 bases for J, with a gap of 20 bases between the germline ends. From the cysteine through the phenylalanine, the CDR3 covers 16 amino acids. Only the CDR3 DNA stays, 48 bases, in frame from base 1. Specimen: PBMCs or T cells enriched from blood (not recorded which). This chain joins TRBV3-1 (or the pseudogene TRBV3-2) to TRBJ1-2; TRBD1 is a possible D gene, resting on 5 matching bases. This TCR came from a woman in her forties or fifties who had recovered from COVID-19. The CDR3 region has the sequence CASSQRTGDFAIGYTF. The DNA is as follows: TGTGCCAGCAGCCAACGGACGGGGGACTTCGCGATTGGCTACACCTTC.